The clone carrying this T cell receptor beta chain was picked up many times. Losses at the gene ends were 5 bases for V and 10 bases for J; bases not matched to a gene: 14. Looked up from germline, CDR1 is SGHTA and CDR2 is FQGNSA. The CDR3 runs 16 residues. The sample belongs to a study of T cell repertoires in cytomegalovirus infection. Each CDR3 protein gets one entry after TCRdb re-called the reads with MiXCR. The sample consists of approximately 250,000 distinct CDR3 sequences, 6% to 8% of them appearing once. Sequencing was done on a sample of PBMCs. V usage is TRBV7-2 and J usage is TRBJ1-6, with 7 nucleotides matching TRBD1. This TCR was sampled from a human donor in good health (CMV status not recorded). Some clones in this sample may be carry-over from other donors' samples. CDR3 protein: CASSPYSDREGSPLHF. CDR3 nucleotides: TGTGCCAGCAGCCCCTACTCAGACAGGGAGGGATCACCCCTCCACTTT.